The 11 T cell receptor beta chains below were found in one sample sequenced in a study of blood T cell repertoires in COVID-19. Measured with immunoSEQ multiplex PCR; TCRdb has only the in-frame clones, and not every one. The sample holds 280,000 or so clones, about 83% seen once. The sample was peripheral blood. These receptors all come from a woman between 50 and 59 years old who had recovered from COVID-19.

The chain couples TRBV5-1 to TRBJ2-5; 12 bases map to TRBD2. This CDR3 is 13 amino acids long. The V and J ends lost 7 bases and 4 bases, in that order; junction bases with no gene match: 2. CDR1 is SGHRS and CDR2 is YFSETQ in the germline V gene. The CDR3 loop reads CASLGLAGETQYF. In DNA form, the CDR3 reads TGCGCCAGCCTGGGACTAGCGGGAGAGACCCAGTACTTC.

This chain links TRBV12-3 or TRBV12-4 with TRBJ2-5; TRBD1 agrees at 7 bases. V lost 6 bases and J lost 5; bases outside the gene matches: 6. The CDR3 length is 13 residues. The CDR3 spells CASSTGVFETQYF. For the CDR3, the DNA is TGTGCCAGCAGCACAGGGGTTTTTGAGACCCAGTACTTC.

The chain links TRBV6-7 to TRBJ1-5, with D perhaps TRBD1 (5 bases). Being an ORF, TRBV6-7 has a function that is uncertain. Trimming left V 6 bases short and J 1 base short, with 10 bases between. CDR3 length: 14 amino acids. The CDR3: CASSAGMSNQPQHF. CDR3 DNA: TGTGCCAGCAGCGCAGGGATGAGCAATCAGCCCCAGCATTTT.

DNA of the CDR3: TGTGCCAGCAGCCGGGTTTTAGATACGCAGTATTTT. Amino acids: CASSRVLDTQYF. The chain uses TRBV7-9 and TRBJ2-3; D is ambiguous. The V and J ends lost 5 bases and 5 bases respectively, with 8 bases between them. This CDR3 has 12 residues. The germline V gene has CDR1 SEHNR and CDR2 FQNEAQ (reference sequence).

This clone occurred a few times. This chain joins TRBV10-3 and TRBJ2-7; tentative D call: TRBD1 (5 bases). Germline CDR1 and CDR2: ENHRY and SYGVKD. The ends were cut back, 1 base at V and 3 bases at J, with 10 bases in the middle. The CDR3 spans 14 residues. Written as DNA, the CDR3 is TGTGCCATCAGTGAGTGGCAGGGCCACTACGAGCAGTACTTC. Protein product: CAISEWQGHYEQYF.

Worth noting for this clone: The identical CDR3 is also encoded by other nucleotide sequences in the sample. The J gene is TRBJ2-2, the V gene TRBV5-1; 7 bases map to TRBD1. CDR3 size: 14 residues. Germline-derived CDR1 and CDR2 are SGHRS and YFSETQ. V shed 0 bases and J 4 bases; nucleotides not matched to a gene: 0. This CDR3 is CASSLDRGTGELFF. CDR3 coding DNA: TGCGCCAGCAGCTTGGACAGGGGCACCGGGGAGCTGTTTTTT.

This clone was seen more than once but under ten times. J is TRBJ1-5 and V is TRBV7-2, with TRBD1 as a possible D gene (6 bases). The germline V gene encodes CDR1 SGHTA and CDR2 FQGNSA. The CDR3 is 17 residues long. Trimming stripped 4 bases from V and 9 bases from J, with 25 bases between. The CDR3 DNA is TGTGCCAGCAGCTCCTCCTCGGGGGGCGGGGTTGAGCGGCCCCAGCATTTT. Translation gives CASSSSSGGGVERPQHF.

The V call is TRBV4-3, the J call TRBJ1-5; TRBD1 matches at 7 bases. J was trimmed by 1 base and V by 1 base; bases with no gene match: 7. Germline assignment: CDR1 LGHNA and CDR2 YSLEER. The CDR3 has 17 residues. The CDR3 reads CASSQGGRGWSNQPQHF. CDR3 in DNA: TGCGCCAGCAGCCAAGGGGGCAGGGGGTGGAGCAATCAGCCCCAGCATTTT.

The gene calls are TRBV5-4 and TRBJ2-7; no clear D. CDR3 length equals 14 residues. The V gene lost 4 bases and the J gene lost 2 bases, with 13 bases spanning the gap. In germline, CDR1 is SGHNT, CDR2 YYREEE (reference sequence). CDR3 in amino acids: CASSPSAQTYEQYF. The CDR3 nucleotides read TGTGCCAGCAGCCCGAGTGCCCAAACCTACGAGCAGTACTTC. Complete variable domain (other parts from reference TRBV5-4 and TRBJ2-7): ETGVTQSPTHLIKTRGQQVTLRCSSQSGHNTVSWYQQALGQGPQFIFQYYREEENGRGNFPPRFSGLQFPNYSSELNVNALELDDSALYLCASSPSAQTYEQYFGPGTRLTVT.

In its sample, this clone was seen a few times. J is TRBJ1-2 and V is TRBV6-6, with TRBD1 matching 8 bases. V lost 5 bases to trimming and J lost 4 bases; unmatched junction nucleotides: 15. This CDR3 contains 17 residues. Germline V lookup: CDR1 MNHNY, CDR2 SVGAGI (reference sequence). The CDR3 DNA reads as TGTGCCAGCAGTCGACCTTCTCGGACAGGGAGCTCCTATGGCTACACCTTC. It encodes CASSRPSRTGSSYGYTF.

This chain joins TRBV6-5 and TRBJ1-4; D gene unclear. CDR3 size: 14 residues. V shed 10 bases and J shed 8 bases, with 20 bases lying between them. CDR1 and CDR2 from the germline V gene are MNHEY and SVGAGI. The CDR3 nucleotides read TGTGCCACCCGCCTTGGCCCCCGAAGAGAAAAACTGTTTTTT. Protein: CATRLGPRREKLFF.